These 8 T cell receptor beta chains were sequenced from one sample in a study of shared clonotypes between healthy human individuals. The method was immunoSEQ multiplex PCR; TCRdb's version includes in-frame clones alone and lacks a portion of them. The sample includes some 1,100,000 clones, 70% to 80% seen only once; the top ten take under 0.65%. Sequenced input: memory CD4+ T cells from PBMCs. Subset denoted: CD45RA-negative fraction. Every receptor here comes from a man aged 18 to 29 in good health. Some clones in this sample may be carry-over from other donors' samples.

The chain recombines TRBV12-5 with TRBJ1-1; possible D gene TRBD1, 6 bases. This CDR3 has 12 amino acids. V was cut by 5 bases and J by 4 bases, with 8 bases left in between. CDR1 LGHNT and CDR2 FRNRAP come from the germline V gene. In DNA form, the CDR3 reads TGTGCTAGTGGTACAGGGTCCACTGAAGCTTTCTTT. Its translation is CASGTGSTEAFF.

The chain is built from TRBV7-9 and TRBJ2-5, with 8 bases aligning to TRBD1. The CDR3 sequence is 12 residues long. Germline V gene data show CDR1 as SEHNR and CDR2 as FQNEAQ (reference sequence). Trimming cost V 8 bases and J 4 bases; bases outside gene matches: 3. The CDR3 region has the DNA TGTGCCAGCGGAGGACAGGGAGAGACCCAGTACTTC. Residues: CASGGQGETQYF.

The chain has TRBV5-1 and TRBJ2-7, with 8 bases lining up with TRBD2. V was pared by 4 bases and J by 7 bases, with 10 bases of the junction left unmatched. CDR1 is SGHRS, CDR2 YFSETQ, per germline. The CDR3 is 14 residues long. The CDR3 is CASSVTSGLGEQYF. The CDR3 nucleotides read TGCGCCAGCAGCGTTACTAGCGGTTTGGGGGAGCAGTACTTC.

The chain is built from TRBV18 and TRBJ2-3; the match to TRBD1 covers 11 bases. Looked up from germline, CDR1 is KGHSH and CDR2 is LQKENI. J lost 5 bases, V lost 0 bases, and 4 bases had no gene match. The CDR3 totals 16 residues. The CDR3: CASSPPDRGQVDTQYF. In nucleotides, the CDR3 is TGTGCCAGCTCACCACCGGACAGGGGGCAGGTAGATACGCAGTATTTT. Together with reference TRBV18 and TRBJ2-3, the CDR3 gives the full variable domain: NAGVMQNPRHLVRRRGQEARLRCSPMKGHSHVYWYRQLPEEGLKFMVYLQKENIIDESGMPKERFSAEFPKEGPSILRIQQVVRGDSAAYFCASSPPDRGQVDTQYFGPGTRLTVL.

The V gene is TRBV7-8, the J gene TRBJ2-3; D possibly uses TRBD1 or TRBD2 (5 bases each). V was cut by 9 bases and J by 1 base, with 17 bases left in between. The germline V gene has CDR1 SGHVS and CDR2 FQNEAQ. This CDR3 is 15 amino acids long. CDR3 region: CASDQGRLGTDTQYF. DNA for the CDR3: TGTGCCAGTGACCAGGGACGGCTGGGCACAGATACGCAGTATTTT.

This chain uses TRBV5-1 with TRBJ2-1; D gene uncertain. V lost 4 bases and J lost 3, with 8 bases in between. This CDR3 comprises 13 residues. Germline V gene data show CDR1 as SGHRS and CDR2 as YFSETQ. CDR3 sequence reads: CASSMTLYNEQFF. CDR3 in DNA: TGCGCCAGCAGCATGACACTCTACAATGAGCAGTTCTTC.

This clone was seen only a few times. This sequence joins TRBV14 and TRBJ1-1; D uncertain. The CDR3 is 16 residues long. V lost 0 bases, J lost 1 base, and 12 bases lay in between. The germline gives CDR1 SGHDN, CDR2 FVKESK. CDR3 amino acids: CASSQDLARANTEAFF. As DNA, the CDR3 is TGTGCCAGCAGCCAAGATTTGGCCAGAGCGAACACTGAAGCTTTCTTT.

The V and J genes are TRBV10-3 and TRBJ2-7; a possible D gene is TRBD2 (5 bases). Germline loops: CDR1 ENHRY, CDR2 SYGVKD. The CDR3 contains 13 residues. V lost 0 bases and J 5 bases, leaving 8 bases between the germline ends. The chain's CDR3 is CAISESPRDEQYF. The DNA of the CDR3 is TGTGCCATCAGTGAGTCACCGAGGGACGAGCAGTACTTC.